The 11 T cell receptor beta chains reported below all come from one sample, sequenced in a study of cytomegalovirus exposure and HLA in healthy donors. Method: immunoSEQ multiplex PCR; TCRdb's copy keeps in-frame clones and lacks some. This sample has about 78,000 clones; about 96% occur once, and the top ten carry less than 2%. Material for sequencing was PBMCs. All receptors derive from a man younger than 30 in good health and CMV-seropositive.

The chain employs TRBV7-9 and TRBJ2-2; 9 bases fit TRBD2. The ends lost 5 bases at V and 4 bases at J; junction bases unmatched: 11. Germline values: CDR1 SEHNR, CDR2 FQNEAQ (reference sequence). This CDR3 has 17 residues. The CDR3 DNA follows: TGTGCCAGCAGCCCTAGGGCGGGAGGGCCGACCACCGGGGAGCTGTTTTTT. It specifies CASSPRAGGPTTGELFF.

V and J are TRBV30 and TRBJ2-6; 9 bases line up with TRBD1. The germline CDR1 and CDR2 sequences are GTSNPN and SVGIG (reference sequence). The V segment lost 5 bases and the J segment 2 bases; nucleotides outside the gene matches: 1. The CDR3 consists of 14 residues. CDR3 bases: TGTGCCTGGGGACAGGGGACTGGGGCCAACGTCCTGACTTTC. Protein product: CAWGQGTGANVLTF.

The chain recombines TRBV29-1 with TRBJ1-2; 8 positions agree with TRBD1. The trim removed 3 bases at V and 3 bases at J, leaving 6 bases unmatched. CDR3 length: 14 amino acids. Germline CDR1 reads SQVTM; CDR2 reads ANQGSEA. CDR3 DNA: TGCAGCGTTGACGCCGGACAGGGAGACTATGGCTACACCTTC. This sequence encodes CSVDAGQGDYGYTF.

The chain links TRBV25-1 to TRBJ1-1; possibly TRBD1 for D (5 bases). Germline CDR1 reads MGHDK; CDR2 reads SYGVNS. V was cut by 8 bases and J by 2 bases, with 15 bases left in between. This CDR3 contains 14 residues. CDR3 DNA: TGTGCCAGCTCACCGGGGGGAGTAAACACTGAAGCTTTCTTT. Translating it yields CASSPGGVNTEAFF. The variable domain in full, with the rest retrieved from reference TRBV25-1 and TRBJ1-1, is EADIYQTPRYLVIGTGKKITLECSQTMGHDKMYWYQQDPGMELHLIHYSYGVNSTEKGDLSSESTVSRIRTEHFPLTLESARPSHTSQYLCASSPGGVNTEAFFGQGTRLTVV.

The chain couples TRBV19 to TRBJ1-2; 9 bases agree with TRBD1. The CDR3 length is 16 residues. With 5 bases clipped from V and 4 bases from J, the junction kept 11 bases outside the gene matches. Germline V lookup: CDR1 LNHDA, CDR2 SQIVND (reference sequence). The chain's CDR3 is CASSPRSDRGSYGYTF. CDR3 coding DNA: TGTGCCAGTAGTCCCCGATCGGACAGGGGTTCCTATGGCTACACCTTC.

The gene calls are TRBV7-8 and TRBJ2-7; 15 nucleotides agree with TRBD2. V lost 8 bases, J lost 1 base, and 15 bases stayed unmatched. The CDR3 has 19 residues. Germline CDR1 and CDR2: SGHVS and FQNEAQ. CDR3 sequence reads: CASRGARTSGRGASYEQYF. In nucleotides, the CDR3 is TGTGCCAGCCGGGGGGCCCGGACTAGCGGGAGGGGGGCGTCCTACGAGCAGTACTTC.

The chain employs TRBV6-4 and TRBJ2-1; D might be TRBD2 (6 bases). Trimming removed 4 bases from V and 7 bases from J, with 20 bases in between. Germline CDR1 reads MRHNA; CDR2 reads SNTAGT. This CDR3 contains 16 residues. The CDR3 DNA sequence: TGTGCCAGCAGTGTTCGGGGAGGAGCTGAGGGGAATGAGCAGTTCTTC. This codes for CASSVRGGAEGNEQFF.

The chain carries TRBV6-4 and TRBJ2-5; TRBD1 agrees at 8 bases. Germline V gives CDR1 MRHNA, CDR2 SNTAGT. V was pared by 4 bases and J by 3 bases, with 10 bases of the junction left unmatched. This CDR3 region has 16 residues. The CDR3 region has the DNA TGTGCCAGCAGTGGATTTGGGGCAGGGGGCGAAGAGACCCAGTACTTC. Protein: CASSGFGAGGEETQYF.

The CDR3 nucleotides are TGTGCCAGCAGTGACTCGGCAGGGGGTTACAATGAGCAGTTCTTC. The encoded protein is CASSDSAGGYNEQFF. V usage is TRBV6-4 and J usage is TRBJ2-1, with 7 nucleotides matching TRBD1. With V trimmed by 0 bases and J by 4 bases, 3 bases remained unmatched. This CDR3 has 15 amino acids. The germline CDR1 and CDR2 sequences are MRHNA and SNTAGT.

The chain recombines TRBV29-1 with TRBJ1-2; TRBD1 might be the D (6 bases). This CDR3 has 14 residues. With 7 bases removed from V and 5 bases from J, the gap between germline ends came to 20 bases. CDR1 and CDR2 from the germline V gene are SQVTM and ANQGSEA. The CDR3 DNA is TGCAGCGCCGAGATGAACAGGGCCGGATATGGCTACACCTTC. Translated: CSAEMNRAGYGYTF.

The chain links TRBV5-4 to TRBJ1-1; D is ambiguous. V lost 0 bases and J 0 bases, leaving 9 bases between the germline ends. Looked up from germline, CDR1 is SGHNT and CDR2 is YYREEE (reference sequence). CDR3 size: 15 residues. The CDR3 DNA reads TGTGCCAGCAGCTTGGGGGCAGAAATGAACACTGAAGCTTTCTTT. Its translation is CASSLGAEMNTEAFF.